What follows are 21 T cell receptor beta chains derived from one specimen sequenced in a study of T cell responses to AZD1222 COVID-19 vaccine. Clones were read by immunoSEQ multiplex PCR, and TCRdb kept only the in-frame ones, dropping some. The data hold around 20,000 clones, with 84% observed a single time. The specimen comprised peripheral blood, sampled 28 days after the second AZD1222 dose. These receptors were collected from an adult who received the AZD1222 COVID-19 vaccine.

The chain uses TRBV10-3 and TRBJ2-1; 12 nucleotides line up with TRBD2. The CDR3 runs to 14 residues. Germline trimming cut 7 bases from V and 6 bases from J; bases unmatched to any gene: 4. Germline V lookup: CDR1 ENHRY, CDR2 SYGVKD. The DNA of the CDR3 is TGTGCCATCAAGACTAGCGGGAGCGGCAATGAGCAGTTCTTC. Translation: CAIKTSGSGNEQFF.

The chain combines TRBV19 with TRBJ2-7, with D perhaps TRBD1 (5 bases). CDR1 is LNHDA and CDR2 is SQIVND in the germline V gene (reference sequence). V dropped 9 bases and J dropped 0 bases, with 15 bases sitting between them. The CDR3 has 14 residues. In DNA, the CDR3 is TGTGCCAGCAGCTACAGGATTATCTCCTACGAGCAGTACTTC. Its translation is CASSYRIISYEQYF.

About this clone itself: Other DNA sequences in this sample translate to the same CDR3. The chain carries TRBV7-9 and TRBJ1-6; no firm D call. Trimming took 5 bases from V and 7 from J, leaving 6 bases between them. CDR3 length: 12 amino acids. Per germline, CDR1 SEHNR and CDR2 FQNEAQ (reference sequence). CDR3 coding DNA: TGTGCCAGCAGCCTCCGAAATTCACCCCTCCACTTT. This translates into CASSLRNSPLHF. The full variable domain, with the rest looked up from reference TRBV7-9 and TRBJ1-6, is DTGVSQNPRHKITKRGQNVTFRCDPISEHNRLYWYRQTLGQGPEFLTYFQNEAQLEKSRLLSDRFSAERPKGSFSTLEIQRTEQGDSAMYLCASSLRNSPLHFGNGTRLTVT.

V and J are TRBV5-1 and TRBJ1-5; D might be TRBD1 (5 bases). CDR3 size: 16 residues. The germline V and J ends were trimmed by 0 bases and 8 bases, with 18 bases remaining between them. In germline, CDR1 is SGHRS, CDR2 YFSETQ. The CDR3 sequence: CASSLGTLGAGEPQHF. The DNA for the CDR3 is TGCGCCAGCAGCTTGGGCACCCTCGGGGCTGGGGAGCCCCAGCATTTT.

The chain has TRBV3-1 (or the pseudogene TRBV3-2) and TRBJ2-2, with TRBD1 identical over 7 bases. The CDR3 spans 18 residues. Germline loops: CDR1 LGHDT, CDR2 YNNKEL (reference sequence). The junction had 12 bases not matched to a gene; V was cut back by 0 bases and J by 5 bases. The CDR3 spells CASSQDNTGARGTGELFF. The CDR3 region has the DNA TGTGCCAGCAGCCAAGATAATACAGGGGCGAGGGGGACCGGGGAGCTGTTTTTT.

J is TRBJ1-4 and V is TRBV5-1, with D unclear. Deletions cut 2 bases from V and 7 bases from J, with 6 bases between. Germline loops: CDR1 SGHRS, CDR2 YFSETQ. The CDR3 runs to 12 residues. For the CDR3, the DNA is TGCGCCAGCAGCTTATCTAGTGAAAAACTGTTTTTT. This codes for CASSLSSEKLFF.

CDR3 DNA: TGTGCCAGCAAGGATAAGGGGCTGAATAATGAAAAACTGTTTTTT. Amino acids: CASKDKGLNNEKLFF. The chain recombines TRBV2 with TRBJ1-4, with D perhaps matching TRBD1 (5 bases). CDR3 length: 15 residues. From germline, CDR1 is SNHLY and CDR2 FYNNEI. Trimming removed 7 bases at V and 4 bases at J, with 16 bases between.

This chain connects TRBV5-1 to TRBJ2-7, with 11 nucleotides matching TRBD1. The ends lost 4 bases at V and 4 bases at J; junction bases unmatched: 10. The germline V gene has CDR1 SGHRS and CDR2 YFSETQ. The CDR3 runs to 16 residues. Here the CDR3 reads CASSPPGQGVTYEQYF. The CDR3 DNA sequence: TGCGCCAGCAGCCCTCCGGGACAGGGGGTCACGTACGAGCAGTACTTC.

The gene calls are TRBV5-1 and TRBJ2-2, with a possible D match to TRBD2 (6 bases). Germline CDR1 SGHRS, CDR2 YFSETQ. The V end lost 5 bases, the J end lost 1 base, and 9 bases lay between the germline ends. The CDR3 covers 14 residues. CDR3 protein: CASSYSGNTGELFF. In nucleotides, the CDR3 is TGCGCCAGCAGTTATAGCGGGAACACCGGGGAGCTGTTTTTT.

The chain uses TRBV6-5 and TRBJ1-6; weak D call: TRBD1 (5 bases). The length of the CDR3 is 14 residues. V was cut by 5 bases and J by 14 bases, with 19 bases left in between. CDR1 and CDR2 from the germline V gene are MNHEY and SVGAGI. The CDR3 bases are TGTGCCAGCAGTCAAACGACAGTGGGGCGAACCCTCCACTTT. Translating gives CASSQTTVGRTLHF.

The genes are TRBV9 and TRBJ2-7; 11 positions agree with TRBD1. Germline CDR1 SGDLS, CDR2 YYNGEE. J was trimmed by 7 bases and V by 4 bases; bases with no gene match: 10. The CDR3 loop spans 15 amino acids. This chain's CDR3 is CASSLRDRGVLEQYF. In nucleotides, the CDR3 is TGTGCCAGCAGCTTAAGGGACAGGGGGGTACTGGAGCAGTACTTC.

The chain links TRBV5-6 to TRBJ2-1; TRBD2 aligns across 8 bases. The CDR3 sequence is 16 residues long. Looked up from germline, CDR1 is SGHDT and CDR2 is YYEEEE. The junction had 16 bases not matched to a gene; V was cut back by 4 bases and J by 10 bases. CDR3 nucleotide sequence: TGTGCCAGCAGCCTTTGGGCAGCGGGAGCCGTTGGCGAGCAGTTCTTC. This encodes CASSLWAAGAVGEQFF.

CDR3 amino acids: CASSPAGEADTQYF. Written as DNA, the CDR3 is TGTGCCAGCTCACCAGCAGGGGAGGCAGATACGCAGTATTTT. The chain uses TRBV18 and TRBJ2-3; D possibly matches TRBD1 or TRBD2 (6 bases each). Trimming cost V 2 bases and J 4 bases, with 10 bases left between them. CDR3 length: 14 amino acids. Germline V gene lookup returns CDR1 KGHSH and CDR2 LQKENI. Complete variable domain (other parts from reference TRBV18 and TRBJ2-3): NAGVMQNPRHLVRRRGQEARLRCSPMKGHSHVYWYRQLPEEGLKFMVYLQKENIIDESGMPKERFSAEFPKEGPSILRIQQVVRGDSAAYFCASSPAGEADTQYFGPGTRLTVL.

This rearrangement joins TRBV12-5 to TRBJ2-1; TRBD1 agrees at 9 bases. Germline trimming cut 0 bases from V and 15 bases from J; bases unmatched to any gene: 12. Per the germline V gene, CDR1 is LGHNT and CDR2 is FRNRAP. CDR3 length: 15 residues. CDR3 in amino acids: CASGLVRGGDRVSFF. The CDR3 nucleotides read TGTGCTAGTGGTTTGGTACGCGGAGGGGACAGGGTATCGTTCTTC.

As DNA, the CDR3 is TGTGCCAGCGGGAGCGCAGGGGGGGTAGATACGCAGTATTTT. This translates into CASGSAGGVDTQYF. This chain uses TRBV6-5 with TRBJ2-3; D possibly uses TRBD1 or TRBD2 (7 bases each). The V end was cut by 8 bases, the J end by 5 bases, with 17 bases between. The CDR3 runs to 14 residues. Germline CDR1 MNHEY, CDR2 SVGAGI.

The chain recombines TRBV7-9 with TRBJ2-5, with no clear D. Germline CDR1 reads SEHNR; CDR2 reads FQNEAQ (reference sequence). The CDR3 spans 13 residues. V lost 1 base, J lost 1 base, and 4 bases lay in between. The chain's CDR3 is CASSLVGQETQYF. CDR3 nucleotide sequence: TGTGCCAGCAGCTTAGTCGGCCAAGAGACCCAGTACTTC.

The rearrangement joins TRBV5-1 to TRBJ2-7; 10 bases match TRBD2. The CDR3 spans 17 residues. Germline V gives CDR1 SGHRS, CDR2 YFSETQ. Trimming took 0 bases from V and 9 from J; bases not matched to a gene: 15. CDR3 DNA: TGCGCCAGCAGCTTGGGGGATACTAGCGGGGCCGCTTGGGTGCAGTACTTC. Residues: CASSLGDTSGAAWVQYF.

The table lists this clone with a few counts. This sequence joins TRBV2 and TRBJ1-4, with D possibly being TRBD1 (6 bases). Germline V CDR1 and CDR2: SNHLY, FYNNEI. Trimming took 7 bases from V and 8 from J, leaving 17 bases between them. CDR3 length: 14 residues. The CDR3 sequence is CASTYGGRDEKLFF. Here the CDR3 DNA reads TGTGCCAGCACGTACGGGGGCAGGGACGAAAAACTGTTTTTT.

The rearrangement joins TRBV11-2 to TRBJ1-1, with TRBD1 identical over 8 bases. Per germline, CDR1 SGHAT and CDR2 FQNNGV. This CDR3 contains 15 residues. With 4 bases clipped from V and 4 bases from J, the junction kept 8 bases outside the gene matches. CDR3: CASSSIRTGSTEAFF. The DNA for the CDR3 is TGTGCCAGCAGCTCCATTCGGACAGGGAGCACTGAAGCTTTCTTT.

The rearrangement uses TRBV28 and TRBJ1-5; the match to TRBD1 covers 9 bases. CDR3 length equals 15 residues. Germline V CDR1 and CDR2: MDHEN, SYDVKM. V gave up 10 bases and J gave up 2 bases; unmatched junction bases: 9. The CDR3: CATQTGGLRNQPQHF. The CDR3 DNA follows: TGTGCCACCCAGACAGGGGGATTGCGCAATCAGCCCCAGCATTTT. The whole variable domain, remainder taken from reference TRBV28 and TRBJ1-5, is DVKVTQSSRYLVKRTGEKVFLECVQDMDHENMFWYRQDPGLGLRLIYFSYDVKMKEKGDIPEGYSVSREKKERFSLILESASTNQTSMYLCATQTGGLRNQPQHFGDGTRLSIL.

The chain couples TRBV30 to TRBJ2-5; a weak D match, TRBD2 (7 bases). The CDR3 has 14 amino acids. Deletions cut 0 bases from V and 5 bases from J, with 13 bases between. The germline gives CDR1 GTSNPN, CDR2 SVGIG (reference sequence). The CDR3 region has the DNA TGTGCCTGGAGTGTCGGAAAGGGGGGGGAGACCCAGTACTTC. It translates to CAWSVGKGGETQYF.